This TCR beta chain was recovered during a study of cytomegalovirus exposure and HLA in healthy donors. Both 60 Vbeta primers and 13 Jbeta primers went into the PCR. Sequenced by immunoSEQ multiplex PCR; TCRdb stores in-frame clones only, minus some. This sample has over 70,000 clones; about 80% occur once, and the top ten carry around a quarter. CDR1 is MNHNY and CDR2 is SVGAGI in the germline V gene (reference sequence). Trimming shortened V by 5 bases and J by 0 bases, and 13 bases separated the two germline ends. The CDR3 runs 15 residues. The receptor comes from a woman aged 45-65 years in good health and CMV-seropositive. The rearrangement joins TRBV6-6 to TRBJ1-1; D possibly corresponds to TRBD1 (5 bases). Sequencing used PBMCs. The CDR3 DNA is TGTGCCAGCAGTGAGGTGGGGGGAATGAACACTGAAGCTTTCTTT. Translation: CASSEVGGMNTEAFF.